The sequence of this TCR beta chain was determined in a study of shared clonotypes between healthy human individuals. General study points: The study generally estimated greater richness for naive than memory subsets.

Regarding this clone: The target antigen is unknown.

CD45RO-negative, CCR7-selected cells formed the naive CD8 fraction, which excluded terminally differentiated effector memory CD45RA+ cells. Healthy HIV-negative adults without recent acute infections or vaccinations served as donors. This table comes from immunoSEQ multiplex PCR, and its TCRdb copy is limited to in-frame clones, with some not included. The sample contains millions of clones, approximately 94% of which appear only once. Trimming cost V 0 bases and J 0 bases, with 11 bases left between them. The germline V gene has CDR1 SGDLS and CDR2 YYNGEE. CDR3 size: 16 residues. The V call is TRBV9, the J call TRBJ2-3, with D hard to call. Sequenced: naive CD8+ T cells sorted from blood. The sequence derives from a man younger than 35 in good health. The CDR3 nucleotides read TGTGCCAGCAGCGTAGAGGGCCTATCTAGCACAGATACGCAGTATTTT. Protein sequence: CASSVEGLSSTDTQYF.